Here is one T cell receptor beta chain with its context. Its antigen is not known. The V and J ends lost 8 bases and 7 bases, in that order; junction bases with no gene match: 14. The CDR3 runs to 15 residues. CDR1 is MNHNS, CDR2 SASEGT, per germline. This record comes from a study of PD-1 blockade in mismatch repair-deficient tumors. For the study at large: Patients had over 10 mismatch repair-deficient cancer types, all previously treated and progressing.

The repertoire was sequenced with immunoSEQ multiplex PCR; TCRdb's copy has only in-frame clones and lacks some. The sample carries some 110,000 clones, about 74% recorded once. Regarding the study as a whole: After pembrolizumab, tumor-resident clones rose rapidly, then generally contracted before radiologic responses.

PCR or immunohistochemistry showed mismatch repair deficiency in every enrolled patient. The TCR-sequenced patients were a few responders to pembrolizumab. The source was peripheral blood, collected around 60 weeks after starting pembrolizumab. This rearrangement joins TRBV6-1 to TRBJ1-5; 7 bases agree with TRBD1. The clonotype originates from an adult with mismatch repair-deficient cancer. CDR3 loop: CASGEREGAGQPQHF. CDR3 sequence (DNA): TGTGCCAGCGGGGAGAGAGAGGGGGCCGGACAGCCCCAGCATTTT.